The following is a T cell receptor beta chain sequence with its context. No cognate antigen has been identified for it. Base qualities are missing; no much larger clone stands one base away. The sample comes from a study of blood T cell repertoires in COVID-19 (dated by TCRdb to the early 2020s). For the study in its entirety: Collaborator samples came from the United States, Italy and Spain and covered acute and convalescent phases of COVID-19. Nearly every sample came with metadata listing a de-identified subject ID, COVID-19 status, age in years and sex. Where available, HLA class I and class II types were taken from metadata supplied by the sample provider and were not determined by assay-based typing. The repertoires were made available in a free public database intended to serve as a resource for research on the immune response to SARS-CoV-2. Subjects who had been exposed to COVID-19, were actively infected with it, or had recovered from it provided the deeply sampled blood TCRbeta repertoires that made up the dataset. The samples were drawn from two sources: the first 160 participants of the ongoing ImmuneRACE study, and 1,254 subjects contributed by 6 global collaborators. The prospective study material was composed of cDNA or gDNA derived from T cells, B-cell-depleted T cells, or PBMCs.

Broader findings and caveats from the paper: The quantity of clinical and demographic metadata differed by source and by participant and was supplied without curation.

TCRbeta CDR3 regions were amplified from genomic DNA by means of the immunoSEQ Assay, a bias-controlled multiplex PCR. The authors' pipeline ran thus. The number of nucleated cells in each sample was estimated by amplification of reference gene primers within the assay. To quantify the absolute abundance of each unique TCRbeta CDR3 rearrangement, sequence reads were collapsed and filtered. For each sample, productive Simpson clonality was calculated as the square root of Simpson's diversity index across productive rearrangements. The table comes from immuneACCESS by way of TCRdb, which keeps in-frame sequences with V and J called. Part of the clones is missing from these tables; in studies checked, under half for an unresolved V gene and the rest for unknown reasons. The V and J calls and the clone size are those of that table, but D and trimming were determined from the DNA. In all, the sample holds 150,000 to 200,000 clones, and 89% of those were seen once. The ten largest clones add up to about 1.9% of the sample.

A second Seattle source provided samples from volunteer blood donors who had recovered from COVID-19. Collaborating institutions collected whole blood in K2EDTA tubes following their own protocols. Collaborator samples were shipped for TCRbeta analysis as frozen whole blood, isolated PBMCs, or DNA extracted from either sample type. The sample was peripheral blood. This receptor was identified in a man younger than 35 who had recovered from COVID-19.

The CDR3 reads as follows: CASSLSPGGAGENEQFF. Read as DNA, the sequence is TGTGCCAGCAGCTTAAGTCCTGGCGGAGCGGGAGAAAATGAGCAGTTCTTC. Rearrangement joined TRBV7-9 to TRBJ2-1, with TRBD2 identical over 8 junction bases. After removal of 2 bases from V and 7 bases from J, the junction retains 13 bases not matched to a gene. The CDR3 numbers 17 residues from cysteine through phenylalanine. The sequence is cut down to CDR3 DNA, 51 bases in frame from base 1. Reading the germline V gene (reference sequence) gives CDR1 SEHNR and CDR2 FQNEAQ.